These 26 T cell receptor beta chains originate from one sample sequenced in a study of blood T cells in healthy people across ages. PCR was performed a second time for about 7 to 12 cycles using a sample-barcoded 5' primer and a J-beta primer mix. TCRdb reprocessed the 5' RACE reads with MiXCR, giving one entry per CDR3 protein. This table has about 1 million distinct CDR3 sequences, 40% to 45% appearing once. Material for sequencing was blood. These TCRs come from a woman in her sixties or seventies in good health.

This chain uses TRBV27 with TRBJ1-1, with no clear D. CDR1 and CDR2 from the germline V gene are MNHEY and SMNVEV (reference sequence). The CDR3 spans 13 residues. V lost 0 bases and J lost 10, with 12 bases in between. The chain's CDR3 is CASSLSSGLRAFF. Here the CDR3 DNA reads TGTGCCAGCAGTTTATCAAGCGGGCTGAGAGCTTTCTTT.

V and J are TRBV20-1 and TRBJ2-1; D is perhaps TRBD1 or TRBD2 (5 bases each). With 7 bases removed from V and 6 bases from J, the gap between germline ends came to 16 bases. Per the germline V gene, CDR1 is DFQATT and CDR2 is SNEGSKA (reference sequence). The CDR3 extends over 13 amino acids. CDR3 bases: TGCAGTGACCGGGGACCCGTTATCAATGAGCAGTTCTTC. Translation: CSDRGPVINEQFF.

The J gene is TRBJ2-7, the V gene TRBV6-5; 9 nucleotides match TRBD2. The V gene end was trimmed by 2 bases and the J gene end by 7 bases; junction bases not matched to a gene: 9. The germline gives CDR1 MNHEY, CDR2 SVGAGI. The CDR3 length is 15 residues. CDR3 DNA sequence: TGTGCCAGCAGTTACAGGAGGACTAGCGTGGTGGAGCAGTACTTC. This gives the protein CASSYRRTSVVEQYF.

The sample holds a few counts of this clonotype. The chain uses TRBV27 and TRBJ1-1; a weak D match, TRBD1 (5 bases). The germline CDR1 and CDR2 sequences are MNHEY and SMNVEV (reference sequence). V was cut by 3 bases and J by 7 bases, with 12 bases left in between. The CDR3 has 13 amino acids. CDR3 residues: CASSFREGNEAFF. The DNA of the CDR3 is TGTGCCAGCAGTTTTCGGGAGGGGAATGAAGCTTTCTTT.

The V and J genes are TRBV6-2 or TRBV6-3 and TRBJ2-5, with a possible D match to TRBD2 (5 bases). Germline CDR1 reads MNHEY; CDR2 reads SVGEGT. The CDR3 is made up of 15 amino acids. The ends were cut back, 2 bases at V and 5 bases at J, with 15 bases in the middle. The CDR3 sequence is CASSYLARETETQYF. CDR3 bases: TGTGCCAGCAGTTACCTAGCAAGGGAGACGGAGACCCAGTACTTC.

In its sample, this clonotype was seen a few times. This sequence joins TRBV6-1 and TRBJ2-5; possibly TRBD1 for D (7 bases). CDR1 and CDR2 (germline): MNHNS, SASEGT. Trimming shortened V by 6 bases and J by 5 bases, and 13 bases separated the two germline ends. This CDR3 contains 13 residues. The CDR3 sequence is CASRRSGGETQYF. The CDR3 DNA reads TGTGCCAGCAGACGATCAGGGGGGGAGACCCAGTACTTC.

V and J are TRBV5-1 and TRBJ1-2; TRBD1 matches at 7 bases. This CDR3 has 15 residues. Trimming cost V 2 bases and J 3 bases; bases outside gene matches: 7. Germline V gene lookup returns CDR1 SGHRS and CDR2 YFSETQ. CDR3 nucleotide sequence: TGCGCCAGCAGCTTAACAACCGGGACAGACTATGGCTACACCTTC. It specifies CASSLTTGTDYGYTF.

This clonotype showed up just a few times. This chain links TRBV4-1 with TRBJ2-5; 8 positions agree with TRBD2. From germline, CDR1 is MGHRA and CDR2 YSYEKL. The CDR3 runs to 15 residues. The V segment lost 0 bases and the J segment 4 bases; nucleotides outside the gene matches: 4. This CDR3 is CASSQDAGGPETQYF. Here the CDR3 DNA reads TGCGCCAGCAGCCAAGATGCGGGGGGACCAGAGACCCAGTACTTC.

V is TRBV3-1 and J is TRBJ2-7, with D tentatively TRBD1 (5 bases). The CDR3 covers 14 residues. Trimming stripped 0 bases from V and 3 bases from J, with 9 bases between. CDR1 is LGHDT, CDR2 YNNKEL, per germline (reference sequence). This CDR3 is CASSQEGQFYEQYF. The CDR3 coding sequence is TGTGCCAGCAGCCAAGAGGGGCAATTCTACGAGCAGTACTTC.

This clonotype has only one observation. V is TRBV9 and J is TRBJ2-2, with D perhaps TRBD2 (5 bases). Germline CDR1 and CDR2: SGDLS and YYNGEE. This CDR3 has 14 amino acids. The V end lost 3 bases, the J end lost 8 bases, and 14 bases lay between the germline ends. CDR3 in amino acids: CASSASHVVGELFF. CDR3 in DNA: TGTGCCAGCAGCGCTAGCCATGTCGTTGGGGAGCTGTTTTTT.

The chain couples TRBV29-1 to TRBJ2-3; tentatively, D is TRBD1 (6 bases). Trimming took off 4 bases at V and 0 bases at J, with 11 bases between the two ends. Germline V gene lookup returns CDR1 SQVTM and CDR2 ANQGSEA. The CDR3 is 14 amino acids. The CDR3 sequence is CSVATGTSTDTQYF. Written as DNA, the CDR3 is TGCAGCGTTGCCACAGGGACAAGCACAGATACGCAGTATTTT.

In its sample, this clonotype was seen a few times. The chain carries TRBV20-1 and TRBJ2-5; 12 positions agree with TRBD2. Trimming removed 6 bases from V and 2 bases from J; junction bases left unmatched: 7. This CDR3 is 15 amino acids long. Germline CDR1 is DFQATT and CDR2 is SNEGSKA (reference sequence). The CDR3 spells CSADETSGRQETQYF. The CDR3 bases are TGCAGTGCAGACGAGACTAGCGGGAGACAAGAGACCCAGTACTTC.

The CDR3 loop is CSASHTSGTTDTQYF. CDR3 DNA: TGCAGTGCTAGTCATACTAGCGGCACCACAGATACGCAGTATTTT. This chain links TRBV20-1 with TRBJ2-3; 8 bases map to TRBD2. The CDR3 consists of 15 residues. The germline V gene has CDR1 DFQATT and CDR2 SNEGSKA (reference sequence). Trimming took 3 bases from V and 2 from J; bases not matched to a gene: 7.

This rearrangement joins TRBV7-2 to TRBJ2-2; 8 bases fit TRBD2. The germline CDR1 and CDR2 sequences are SGHTA and FQGNSA. With V trimmed by 2 bases and J by 7 bases, 12 bases remained unmatched. This CDR3 is built from 17 residues. DNA for the CDR3: TGTGCCAGCAGCTTAAATCCGCGCGGGGGGCGGGTCGGGGAGCTGTTTTTT. Protein sequence: CASSLNPRGGRVGELFF.

This clonotype was seen more than once but under ten times. The gene calls are TRBV27 and TRBJ2-7, with D unclear. The ends were cut back, 2 bases at V and 7 bases at J, with 18 bases in the middle. Germline assignment: CDR1 MNHEY and CDR2 SMNVEV (reference sequence). The CDR3 is 15 amino acids. The CDR3, as DNA: TGTGCCAGCAGTTTAGCTAGGGTCTCCGGACGGGAGCAGTACTTC. Its translation: CASSLARVSGREQYF.

This clonotype was recorded a few times. The V call is TRBV12-3 or TRBV12-4, the J call TRBJ2-1; 7 positions match TRBD1. The J call could be wrong; TRBJ2-7 is a better fit for the DNA end. The CDR3 runs 15 residues. The CDR3 coding sequence is TGTGCCAGCAGTCCGACAGGGAGCTCCTACAATGAGCAGTACTTC. As protein: CASSPTGSSYNEQYF.

This clonotype was found many times. V gene TRBV4-2 combines with J gene TRBJ2-1; the match to TRBD2 covers 7 bases. The J segment lost 0 bases and the V segment lost 3 bases, leaving 2 bases of the junction unmatched. CDR1 and CDR2 (germline): LGHNA, YNFKEQ. The CDR3 sequence is 15 residues long. In DNA, the CDR3 is TGTGCCAGCAGCCAGGGGGGGTCCTCCTACAATGAGCAGTTCTTC. Translating gives CASSQGGSSYNEQFF.

This rearrangement joins TRBV27 to TRBJ1-5; maybe TRBD1 (5 bases). V lost 5 bases to trimming and J lost 7 bases, with 21 bases between them. CDR1 MNHEY and CDR2 SMNVEV come from the germline V gene (reference sequence). CDR3 size: 16 residues. As DNA, the CDR3 is TGTGCCAGCAGTCTGCGACTAGCGGGGGTTAAGCAGCCCCAGCATTTT. Translated, it gives CASSLRLAGVKQPQHF.

This clonotype has only a few counts. The rearrangement links TRBV20-1 to TRBJ1-4; D perhaps matches TRBD1 (6 bases). CDR1 is DFQATT and CDR2 is SNEGSKA in the germline V gene (reference sequence). The CDR3 is 14 amino acids. Trimming cost V 0 bases and J 7 bases, with 12 bases left between them. The DNA for the CDR3 is TGCAGTGCTAGAGAAGGTGGGGGCGTTGAAAAACTGTTTTTT. Translation: CSAREGGGVEKLFF.

This chain joins TRBV6-5 and TRBJ2-7, with 8 bases that match TRBD2. Losses at the gene ends were 10 bases for V and 9 bases for J; bases not matched to a gene: 23. This CDR3 is 16 amino acids long. The V gene's germline CDR1 is MNHEY and CDR2 SVGAGI. CDR3 DNA sequence: TGTGCCACCTCCCGGGGTTGGAACGGGGGGGTTGACGGGCAGTACTTC. Translating it yields CATSRGWNGGVDGQYF.

This chain joins TRBV6-1 and TRBJ2-7, with TRBD1 identical over 10 bases. This CDR3 contains 14 residues. Germline V gives CDR1 MNHNS, CDR2 SASEGT. V dropped 3 bases and J dropped 6; count of bases not matched to a gene: 5. CDR3 residues: CASSDVTGGAEQYF. In DNA, the CDR3 is TGTGCCAGCAGTGATGTGACAGGGGGCGCCGAGCAGTACTTC.

This clonotype was picked up a small number of times. The rearrangement joins TRBV14 to TRBJ2-7; D uncertain. This CDR3 has 15 amino acids. Trimming removed 4 bases from V and 2 bases from J, with 15 bases in between. From germline, CDR1 is SGHDN and CDR2 FVKESK. The CDR3 is CASSRTYRVPYEQYF. The CDR3 nucleotides are TGTGCCAGCAGCCGAACCTACCGGGTCCCCTACGAGCAGTACTTC.

This chain uses TRBV15 with TRBJ2-5, with 11 bases matching TRBD2. V gave up 5 bases and J gave up 5 bases; unmatched junction bases: 7. This CDR3 has 15 amino acids. CDR1 is LNHNV, CDR2 YYDKDF, per germline (reference sequence). For the CDR3, the DNA is TGTGCCACCAGCCTACAACGGACTAGCGGGGAGACCCAGTACTTC. Its protein is CATSLQRTSGETQYF.

This clonotype occurred a few times. The V gene is TRBV7-9, the J gene TRBJ1-2; 7 bases are a match to TRBD1. This CDR3 contains 13 residues. V lost 2 bases to trimming and J lost 7 bases; unmatched junction nucleotides: 4. Germline V gene lookup returns CDR1 SEHNR and CDR2 FQNEAQ (reference sequence). This CDR3 reads CASSLTGAGGYTF. The CDR3 DNA follows: TGTGCCAGCAGCTTAACAGGGGCGGGTGGCTACACCTTC.

The rearrangement uses TRBV6-5 and TRBJ1-6; the D gene is possibly TRBD1 (5 bases). CDR3 length: 14 residues. CDR1 and CDR2 from the germline V gene are MNHEY and SVGAGI. V was pared by 6 bases and J by 8 bases, with 14 bases between. CDR3 coding DNA: TGTGCCAGCAGAAGAGGGACCGCACATTCACCCCTCCACTTT. It translates to CASRRGTAHSPLHF.

V gene TRBV5-1 combines with J gene TRBJ2-5; no clear D. CDR1 SGHRS and CDR2 YFSETQ come from the germline V gene. The V end was cut by 5 bases, the J end by 1 base, with 15 bases between. The CDR3 spans 15 residues. The CDR3 spells CASRDLSKIQETQYF. DNA for the CDR3: TGCGCCAGCAGAGATCTTTCGAAAATCCAAGAGACCCAGTACTTC.